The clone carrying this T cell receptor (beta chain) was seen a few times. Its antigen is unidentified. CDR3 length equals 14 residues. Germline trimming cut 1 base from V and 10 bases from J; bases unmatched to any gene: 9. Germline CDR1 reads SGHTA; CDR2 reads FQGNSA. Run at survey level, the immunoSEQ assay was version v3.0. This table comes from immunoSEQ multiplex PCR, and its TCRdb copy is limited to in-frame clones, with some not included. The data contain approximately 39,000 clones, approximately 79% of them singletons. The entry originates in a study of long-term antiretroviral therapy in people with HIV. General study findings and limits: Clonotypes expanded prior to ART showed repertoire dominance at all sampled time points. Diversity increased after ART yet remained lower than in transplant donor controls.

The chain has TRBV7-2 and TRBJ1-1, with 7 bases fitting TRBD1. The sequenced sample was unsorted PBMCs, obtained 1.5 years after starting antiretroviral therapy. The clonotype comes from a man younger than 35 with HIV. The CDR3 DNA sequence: TGTGCCAGCAGCTTAGAGTGGACAGGCGAAGTAGCTTTCTTT. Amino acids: CASSLEWTGEVAFF.